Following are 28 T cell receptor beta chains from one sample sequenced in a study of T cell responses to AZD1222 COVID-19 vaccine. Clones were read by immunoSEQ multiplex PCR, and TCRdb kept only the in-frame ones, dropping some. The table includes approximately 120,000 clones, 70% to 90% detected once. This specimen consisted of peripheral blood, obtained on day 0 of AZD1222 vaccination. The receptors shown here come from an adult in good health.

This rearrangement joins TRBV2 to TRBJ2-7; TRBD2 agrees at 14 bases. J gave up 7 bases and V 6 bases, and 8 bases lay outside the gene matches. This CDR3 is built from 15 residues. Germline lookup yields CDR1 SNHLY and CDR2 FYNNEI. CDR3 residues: CASSLGLAGVGEQYV. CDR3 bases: TGTGCCAGCAGCCTGGGACTAGCGGGAGTAGGTGAGCAGTACGTC.

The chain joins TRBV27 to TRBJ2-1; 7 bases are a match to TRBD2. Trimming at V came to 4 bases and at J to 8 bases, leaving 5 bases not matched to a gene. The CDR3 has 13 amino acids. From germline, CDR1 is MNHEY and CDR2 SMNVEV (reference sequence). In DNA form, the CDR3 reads TGTGCCAGCAGTTCACGGGGGGACTATGAGCAGTTCTTC. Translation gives CASSSRGDYEQFF.

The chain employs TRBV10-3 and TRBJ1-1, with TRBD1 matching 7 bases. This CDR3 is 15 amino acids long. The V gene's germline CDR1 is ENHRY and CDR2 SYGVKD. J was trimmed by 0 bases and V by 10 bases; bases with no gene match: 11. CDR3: CATQGESGMNTEAFF. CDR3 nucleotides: TGTGCCACCCAGGGGGAATCGGGAATGAACACTGAAGCTTTCTTT.

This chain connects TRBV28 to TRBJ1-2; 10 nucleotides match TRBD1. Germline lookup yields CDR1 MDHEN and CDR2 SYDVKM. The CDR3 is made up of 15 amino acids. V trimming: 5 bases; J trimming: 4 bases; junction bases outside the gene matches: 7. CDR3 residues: CASSAGQGFGYGYTF. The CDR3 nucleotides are TGTGCCAGCAGTGCGGGACAGGGGTTTGGCTATGGCTACACCTTC.

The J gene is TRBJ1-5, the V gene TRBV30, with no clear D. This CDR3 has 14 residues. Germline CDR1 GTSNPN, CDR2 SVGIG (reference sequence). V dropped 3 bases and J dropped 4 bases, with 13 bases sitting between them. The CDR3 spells CAWSEPPGNQPQHF. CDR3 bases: TGTGCCTGGAGCGAACCGCCCGGAAATCAGCCCCAGCATTTT.

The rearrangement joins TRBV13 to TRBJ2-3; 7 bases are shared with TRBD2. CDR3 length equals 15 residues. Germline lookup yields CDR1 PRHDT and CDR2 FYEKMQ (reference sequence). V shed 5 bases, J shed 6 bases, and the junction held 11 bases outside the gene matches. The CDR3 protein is CASSGRTRSMDTQYF. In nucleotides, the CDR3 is TGTGCCAGCAGCGGGCGGACTAGAAGTATGGATACGCAGTATTTT.

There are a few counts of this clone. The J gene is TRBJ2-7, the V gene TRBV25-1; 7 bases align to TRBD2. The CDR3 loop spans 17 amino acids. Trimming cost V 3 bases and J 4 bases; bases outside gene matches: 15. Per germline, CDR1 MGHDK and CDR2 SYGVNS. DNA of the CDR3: TGTGCCAGCAGTGATCCCCAGCGGGGTGTGGGAACTTACGAGCAGTACGTC. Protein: CASSDPQRGVGTYEQYV.

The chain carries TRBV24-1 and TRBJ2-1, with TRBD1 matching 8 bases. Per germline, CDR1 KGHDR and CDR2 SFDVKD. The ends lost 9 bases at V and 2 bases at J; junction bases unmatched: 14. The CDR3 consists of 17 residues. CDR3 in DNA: TGTGCCACCGCCGGGACAGGAGACGTTCGCCCCTACAATGAGCAGTTCTTC. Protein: CATAGTGDVRPYNEQFF.

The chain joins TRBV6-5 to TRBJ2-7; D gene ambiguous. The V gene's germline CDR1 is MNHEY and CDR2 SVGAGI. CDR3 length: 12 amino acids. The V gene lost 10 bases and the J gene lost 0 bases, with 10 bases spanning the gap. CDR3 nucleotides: TGTGCCACCACATTGAACTCCTACGAGCAGTACGTC. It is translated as CATTLNSYEQYV.

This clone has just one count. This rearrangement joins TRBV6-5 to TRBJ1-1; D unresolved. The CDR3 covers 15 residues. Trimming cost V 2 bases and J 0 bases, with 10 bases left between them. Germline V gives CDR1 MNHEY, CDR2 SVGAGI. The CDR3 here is CASSYGSGLNTEAFF. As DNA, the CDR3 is TGTGCCAGCAGTTACGGGTCCGGATTGAACACTGAAGCTTTCTTT.

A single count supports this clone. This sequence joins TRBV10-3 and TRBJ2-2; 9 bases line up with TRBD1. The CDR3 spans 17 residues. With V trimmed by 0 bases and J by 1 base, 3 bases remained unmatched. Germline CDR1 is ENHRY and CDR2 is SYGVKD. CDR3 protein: CAISESRGQGNTGELFF. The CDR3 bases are TGTGCCATCAGTGAGTCTAGGGGACAGGGGAACACCGGGGAGCTGTTTTTT.

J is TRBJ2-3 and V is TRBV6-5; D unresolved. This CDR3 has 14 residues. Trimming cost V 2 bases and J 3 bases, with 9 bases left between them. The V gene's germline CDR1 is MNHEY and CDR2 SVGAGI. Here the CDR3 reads CASSYTLVTDTQYF. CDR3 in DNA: TGTGCCAGCAGTTACACCCTAGTGACAGATACGCAGTATTTT.

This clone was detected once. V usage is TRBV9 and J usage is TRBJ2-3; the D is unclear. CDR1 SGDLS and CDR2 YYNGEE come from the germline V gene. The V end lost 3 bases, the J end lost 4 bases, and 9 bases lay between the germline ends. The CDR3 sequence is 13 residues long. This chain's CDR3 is CASSAVPADTQYF. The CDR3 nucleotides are TGTGCCAGCAGCGCGGTACCGGCAGATACGCAGTATTTT.

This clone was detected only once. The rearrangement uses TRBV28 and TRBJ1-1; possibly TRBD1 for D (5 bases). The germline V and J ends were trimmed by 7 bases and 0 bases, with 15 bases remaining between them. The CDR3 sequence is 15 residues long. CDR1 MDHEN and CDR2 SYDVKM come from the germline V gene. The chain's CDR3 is CASNFDRLMNTEAFF. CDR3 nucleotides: TGTGCCAGCAATTTCGACAGACTAATGAACACTGAAGCTTTCTTT.

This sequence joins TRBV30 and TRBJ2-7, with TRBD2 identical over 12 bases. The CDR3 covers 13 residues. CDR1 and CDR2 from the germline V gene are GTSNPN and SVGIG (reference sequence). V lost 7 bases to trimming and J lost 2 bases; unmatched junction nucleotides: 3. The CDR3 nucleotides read TGTGCCTCCCGACTAGCGGGGGCCTACGAGCAGTACTTC. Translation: CASRLAGAYEQYF.

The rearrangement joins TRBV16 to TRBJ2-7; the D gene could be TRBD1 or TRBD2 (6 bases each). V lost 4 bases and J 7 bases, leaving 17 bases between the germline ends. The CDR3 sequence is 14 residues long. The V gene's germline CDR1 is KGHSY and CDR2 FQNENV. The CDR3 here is CASSRGASTQEQYF. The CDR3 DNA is TGTGCCAGCAGCCGGGGGGCCTCTACACAGGAGCAGTACTTC.

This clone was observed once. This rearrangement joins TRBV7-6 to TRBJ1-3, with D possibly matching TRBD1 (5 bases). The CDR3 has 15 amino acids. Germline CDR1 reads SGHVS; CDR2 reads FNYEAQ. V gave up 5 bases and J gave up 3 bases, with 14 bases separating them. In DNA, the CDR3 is TGTGCCAGCAGCATAGGGGATCGATATGGAAACACCATATATTTT. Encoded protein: CASSIGDRYGNTIYF.

The CDR3 DNA reads as TGCGCCAGCAGAGTAGGACCGAACACTGAAGCTTTCTTT. Its protein is CASRVGPNTEAFF. The rearrangement links TRBV5-1 to TRBJ1-1; D is unresolved. Trimming took off 5 bases at V and 1 base at J, with 9 bases between the two ends. The germline V gene has CDR1 SGHRS and CDR2 YFSETQ. CDR3 length: 13 residues.

The CDR3 sequence is CATSDFTGGGDTQYF. CDR3 nucleotide sequence: TGTGCCACCAGTGATTTTACGGGCGGCGGGGATACGCAGTATTTT. The chain links TRBV24-1 to TRBJ2-3; tentative D call: TRBD2 (5 bases). The germline V gene encodes CDR1 KGHDR and CDR2 SFDVKD. The CDR3 covers 15 residues. V lost 1 base, J lost 6 bases, and 13 bases lay in between.

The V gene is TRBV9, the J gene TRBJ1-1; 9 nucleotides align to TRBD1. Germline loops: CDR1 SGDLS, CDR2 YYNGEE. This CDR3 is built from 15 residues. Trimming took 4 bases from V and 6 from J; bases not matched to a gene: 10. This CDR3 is CASSLLSTGGAEAFF. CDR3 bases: TGTGCCAGCAGCTTACTCAGTACAGGGGGCGCTGAAGCTTTCTTT.

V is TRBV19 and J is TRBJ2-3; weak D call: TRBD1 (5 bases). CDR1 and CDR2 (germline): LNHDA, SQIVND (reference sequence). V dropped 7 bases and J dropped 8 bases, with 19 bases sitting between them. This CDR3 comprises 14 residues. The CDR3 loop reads CASTTGATSGTQYF. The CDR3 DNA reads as TGTGCCAGTACCACTGGGGCTACCTCCGGTACGCAGTATTTT. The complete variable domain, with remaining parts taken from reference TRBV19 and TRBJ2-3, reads DGGITQSPKYLFRKEGQNVTLSCEQNLNHDAMYWYRQDPGQGLRLIYYSQIVNDFQKGDIAEGYSVSREKKESFPLTVTSAQKNPTAFYLCASTTGATSGTQYFGPGTRLTVL.

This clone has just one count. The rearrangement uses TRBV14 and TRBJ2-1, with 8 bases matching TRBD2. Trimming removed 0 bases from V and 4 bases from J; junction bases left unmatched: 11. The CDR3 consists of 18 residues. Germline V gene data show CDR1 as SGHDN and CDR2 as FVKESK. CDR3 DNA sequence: TGTGCCAGCAGCCAAGATCGGGGTCGGCGGGGGGTTTACAATGAGCAGTTCTTC. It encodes CASSQDRGRRGVYNEQFF.

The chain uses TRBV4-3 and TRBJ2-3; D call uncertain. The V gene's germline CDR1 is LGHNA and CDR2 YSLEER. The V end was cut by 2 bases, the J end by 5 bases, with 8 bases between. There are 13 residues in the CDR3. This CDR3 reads CASSQRVEDTQYF. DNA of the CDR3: TGCGCCAGCAGCCAACGGGTGGAAGATACGCAGTATTTT.

This CDR3 is CASSLVSRYGYTF. In DNA, the CDR3 is TGTGCCAGCAGCTTAGTGTCACGCTATGGCTACACCTTC. V usage is TRBV7-2 and J usage is TRBJ1-2, with D uncertain. CDR1 and CDR2 from the germline V gene are SGHTA and FQGNSA. Trimming stripped 1 base from V and 4 bases from J, with 7 bases between. The CDR3 is 13 amino acids.

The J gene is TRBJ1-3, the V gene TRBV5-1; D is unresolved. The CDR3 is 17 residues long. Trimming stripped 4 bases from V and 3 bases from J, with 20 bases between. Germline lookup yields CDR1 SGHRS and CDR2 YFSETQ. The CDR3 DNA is TGCGCCAGCAGCCCGACGGTCGTTGGAGGGAATGGAAACACCATATATTTT. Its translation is CASSPTVVGGNGNTIYF. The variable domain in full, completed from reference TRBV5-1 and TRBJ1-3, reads KAGVTQTPRYLIKTRGQQVTLSCSPISGHRSVSWYQQTPGQGLQFLFEYFSETQRNKGNFPGRFSGRQFSNSRSEMNVSTLELGDSALYLCASSPTVVGGNGNTIYFGEGSWLTVV.

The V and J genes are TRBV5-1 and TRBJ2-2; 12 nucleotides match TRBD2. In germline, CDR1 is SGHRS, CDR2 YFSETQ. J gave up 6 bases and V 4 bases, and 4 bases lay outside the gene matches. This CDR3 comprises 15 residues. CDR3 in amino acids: CASSRTSGVAGELFF. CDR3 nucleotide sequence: TGCGCCAGCAGCCGGACTAGCGGGGTAGCCGGGGAGCTGTTTTTT. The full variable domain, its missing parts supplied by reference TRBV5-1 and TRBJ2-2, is KAGVTQTPRYLIKTRGQQVTLSCSPISGHRSVSWYQQTPGQGLQFLFEYFSETQRNKGNFPGRFSGRQFSNSRSEMNVSTLELGDSALYLCASSRTSGVAGELFFGEGSRLTVL.

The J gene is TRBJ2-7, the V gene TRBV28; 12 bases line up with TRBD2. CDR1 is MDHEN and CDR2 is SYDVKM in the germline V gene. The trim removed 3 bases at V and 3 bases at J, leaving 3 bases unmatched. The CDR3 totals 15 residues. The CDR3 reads CASSFLTSGSYEQYF. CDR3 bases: TGTGCCAGCAGTTTTTTGACTAGCGGGAGCTACGAGCAGTACTTC.

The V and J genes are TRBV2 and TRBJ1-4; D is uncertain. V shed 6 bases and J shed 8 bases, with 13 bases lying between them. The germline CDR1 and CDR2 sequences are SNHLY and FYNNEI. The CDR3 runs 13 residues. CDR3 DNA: TGTGCCAGCAGCAAAGACGGTCCGGAAAAACTGTTTTTT. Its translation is CASSKDGPEKLFF.